Presented here are 15 T cell receptor beta chains from one specimen sequenced in a study of shared clonotypes between healthy human individuals (dated by TCRdb to the early 2020s). To prepare the library, the immunoSEQ multiplex PCR assay was applied. TCRdb took over this immuneACCESS table, retaining in-frame rearrangements with V and J assigned. Such tables are incomplete; in checked studies, under half of the missing clones stem from an unresolved V gene, and the remainder is unexplained. Counted in this sample were some 1.4 million clones; around 95% of them appeared once. The ten biggest clones cover over 1% of the sample. The sample comprised naive CD4+ T cells sorted from blood. Reading the label with the study, this specimen's cell subset or site is: CD45RA+ positively selected. Receptors were obtained from a man aged 30 to 45 in good health.

The rearrangement links TRBV18 to TRBJ1-2, with D possibly TRBD1 on 5 matching bases. CDR3 length equals 15 residues. CDR1 KGHSH and CDR2 LQKENI come from the germline V gene. Trimming removed 0 bases at V and 0 bases at J, with 8 bases between. The CDR3 reads CASSPPGAPNYGYTF. CDR3 bases: TGTGCCAGCTCACCACCAGGGGCGCCTAACTATGGCTACACCTTC.

As for this clone: The same CDR3 also results from other DNA sequences found in this sample. The rearrangement uses TRBV28 and TRBJ2-7, with D tentatively TRBD1 (7 bases). The CDR3 runs 14 residues. The germline V gene has CDR1 MDHEN and CDR2 SYDVKM. Deletions cut 4 bases from V and 2 bases from J, with 12 bases between. The CDR3 coding sequence is TGTGCCAGCAGTTCCCAGGGGGGACCCTACGAGCAGTACTTC. It specifies CASSSQGGPYEQYF.

The chain carries TRBV15 and TRBJ2-1; TRBD1 is a possible D gene (6 bases). From germline, CDR1 is LNHNV and CDR2 YYDKDF (reference sequence). V lost 4 bases and J lost 6, with 13 bases in between. CDR3 length: 14 residues. This chain's CDR3 is CATSMTGFSNEQFF. CDR3 in DNA: TGTGCCACCAGCATGACAGGTTTTTCCAATGAGCAGTTCTTC.

The CDR3 spells CASSLTWGSSNTDTQYF. Here the CDR3 DNA reads TGCGCCAGCAGCTTGACCTGGGGCAGCTCCAACACAGATACGCAGTATTTT. J is TRBJ2-3 and V is TRBV5-1; D is perhaps TRBD1 (5 bases). The V end was cut by 1 base, the J end by 2 bases, with 17 bases between. CDR1 and CDR2 from the germline V gene are SGHRS and YFSETQ. The CDR3 spans 17 residues. The full variable domain, its missing parts supplied by reference TRBV5-1 and TRBJ2-3, is KAGVTQTPRYLIKTRGQQVTLSCSPISGHRSVSWYQQTPGQGLQFLFEYFSETQRNKGNFPGRFSGRQFSNSRSEMNVSTLELGDSALYLCASSLTWGSSNTDTQYFGPGTRLTVL.

This clone appeared once. The chain uses TRBV5-1 and TRBJ1-1; 8 nucleotides agree with TRBD1. Germline V gene lookup returns CDR1 SGHRS and CDR2 YFSETQ. Trimming at V came to 0 bases and at J to 6 bases, leaving 4 bases not matched to a gene. This CDR3 has 14 residues. CDR3 sequence reads: CASSLAQGASEAFF. In DNA, the CDR3 is TGCGCCAGCAGCTTGGCCCAGGGGGCCTCTGAAGCTTTCTTT.

V gene TRBV5-4 combines with J gene TRBJ2-2; 9 nucleotides agree with TRBD1. Unmatched junction bases numbered 6, after V lost 3 bases and J lost 0 bases. This CDR3 is 17 amino acids long. From germline, CDR1 is SGHNT and CDR2 YYREEE (reference sequence). CDR3 bases: TGTGCCAGCAGCTCCGGGACAGGGAGTACGAACACCGGGGAGCTGTTTTTT. Translating gives CASSSGTGSTNTGELFF.

The V gene is TRBV28, the J gene TRBJ2-1, with 7 bases identical to TRBD2. The V segment lost 4 bases and the J segment 9 bases; nucleotides outside the gene matches: 9. The germline CDR1 and CDR2 sequences are MDHEN and SYDVKM. The CDR3 length is 14 residues. CDR3 coding DNA: TGTGCCAGCAGTTGGTCGACGAGGACTAGTGAGCAGTTCTTC. Protein sequence: CASSWSTRTSEQFF.

This chain links TRBV5-6 with TRBJ2-7; unclear D gene. CDR1 and CDR2 from the germline V gene are SGHDT and YYEEEE. The CDR3 is 14 residues long. Trimming took 7 bases from V and 2 from J, leaving 16 bases between them. CDR3 loop: CASRMSLGTYEQYF. The CDR3 DNA is TGTGCCAGCCGAATGTCGCTGGGGACCTACGAGCAGTACTTC. Using reference TRBV5-6 and TRBJ2-7 for the parts outside the CDR3, the full variable domain is DAGVTQSPTHLIKTRGQQVTLRCSPKSGHDTVSWYQQALGQGPQFIFQYYEEEERQRGNFPDRFSGHQFPNYSSELNVNALLLGDSALYLCASRMSLGTYEQYFGPGTRLTVT.

The V call is TRBV5-1, the J call TRBJ2-7, with D possibly being TRBD2 (6 bases). The CDR3 length is 13 residues. Deletions cut 0 bases from V and 6 bases from J, with 10 bases between. Per the germline V gene, CDR1 is SGHRS and CDR2 is YFSETQ. This chain's CDR3 is CASSLGRVREQYF. CDR3 sequence (DNA): TGCGCCAGCAGCTTGGGGAGGGTGCGCGAGCAGTACTTC. The entire variable domain, with the rest obtained from reference TRBV5-1 and TRBJ2-7, is as follows: KAGVTQTPRYLIKTRGQQVTLSCSPISGHRSVSWYQQTPGQGLQFLFEYFSETQRNKGNFPGRFSGRQFSNSRSEMNVSTLELGDSALYLCASSLGRVREQYFGPGTRLTVT.

This chain joins TRBV9 and TRBJ2-3; no definite D call. The CDR3 has 14 amino acids. Germline values: CDR1 SGDLS, CDR2 YYNGEE. V shed 0 bases and J shed 4 bases, with 9 bases lying between them. CDR3 amino acids: CASSVVSVSDTQYF. The DNA for the CDR3 is TGTGCCAGCAGCGTAGTTAGTGTGTCAGATACGCAGTATTTT.

The rearrangement links TRBV18 to TRBJ2-5; TRBD1 or TRBD2 may be the D gene (5 bases each). The CDR3 is 15 residues long. With 0 bases removed from V and 2 bases from J, the gap between germline ends came to 10 bases. Germline-derived CDR1 and CDR2 are KGHSH and LQKENI. CDR3 nucleotide sequence: TGTGCCAGCTCACCACCCGGGACGCTGCAAGAGACCCAGTACTTC. Residues: CASSPPGTLQETQYF.

The chain couples TRBV19 to TRBJ2-7; D is perhaps TRBD1 (6 bases). V lost 4 bases and J 2 bases, leaving 15 bases between the germline ends. The CDR3 consists of 15 residues. Looked up from germline, CDR1 is LNHDA and CDR2 is SQIVND (reference sequence). The CDR3 region has the DNA TGTGCCAGTAGTACATCGACAGGCCCCACCTACGAGCAGTACTTC. Translating gives CASSTSTGPTYEQYF. Full variable domain (outside the CDR3, taken from reference TRBV19 and TRBJ2-7): DGGITQSPKYLFRKEGQNVTLSCEQNLNHDAMYWYRQDPGQGLRLIYYSQIVNDFQKGDIAEGYSVSREKKESFPLTVTSAQKNPTAFYLCASSTSTGPTYEQYFGPGTRLTVT.

This clone was seen a single time. The chain links TRBV19 to TRBJ1-3; a weak D match, TRBD1 (6 bases). Trimming shortened V by 2 bases and J by 3 bases, and 11 bases separated the two germline ends. The germline CDR1 and CDR2 sequences are LNHDA and SQIVND (reference sequence). The CDR3 spans 15 residues. The CDR3 region has the DNA TGTGCCAGTAGTATACTGGGGACATTTGGAAACACCATATATTTT. Protein sequence: CASSILGTFGNTIYF.

The CDR3 DNA sequence: TGTGCCAGCAGCATCCGGACAGGCACAGATACGCAGTATTTT. This sequence encodes CASSIRTGTDTQYF. V gene TRBV7-9 combines with J gene TRBJ2-3; TRBD1 might be the D (6 bases). Looked up from germline, CDR1 is SEHNR and CDR2 is FQNEAQ (reference sequence). V was shortened by 5 bases and J by 1 base, with 10 bases between the two germline ends. This CDR3 contains 14 residues.

Details on this clone: This specimen includes other DNA sequences encoding the same CDR3. V gene TRBV5-1 combines with J gene TRBJ2-1; 9 nucleotides agree with TRBD1. The CDR3 length is 15 residues. Unmatched junction bases numbered 2, after V lost 0 bases and J lost 4 bases. Germline CDR1 reads SGHRS; CDR2 reads YFSETQ. CDR3 protein: CASSLGTGVYNEQFF. The DNA for the CDR3 is TGCGCCAGCAGCTTGGGGACAGGGGTATACAATGAGCAGTTCTTC.